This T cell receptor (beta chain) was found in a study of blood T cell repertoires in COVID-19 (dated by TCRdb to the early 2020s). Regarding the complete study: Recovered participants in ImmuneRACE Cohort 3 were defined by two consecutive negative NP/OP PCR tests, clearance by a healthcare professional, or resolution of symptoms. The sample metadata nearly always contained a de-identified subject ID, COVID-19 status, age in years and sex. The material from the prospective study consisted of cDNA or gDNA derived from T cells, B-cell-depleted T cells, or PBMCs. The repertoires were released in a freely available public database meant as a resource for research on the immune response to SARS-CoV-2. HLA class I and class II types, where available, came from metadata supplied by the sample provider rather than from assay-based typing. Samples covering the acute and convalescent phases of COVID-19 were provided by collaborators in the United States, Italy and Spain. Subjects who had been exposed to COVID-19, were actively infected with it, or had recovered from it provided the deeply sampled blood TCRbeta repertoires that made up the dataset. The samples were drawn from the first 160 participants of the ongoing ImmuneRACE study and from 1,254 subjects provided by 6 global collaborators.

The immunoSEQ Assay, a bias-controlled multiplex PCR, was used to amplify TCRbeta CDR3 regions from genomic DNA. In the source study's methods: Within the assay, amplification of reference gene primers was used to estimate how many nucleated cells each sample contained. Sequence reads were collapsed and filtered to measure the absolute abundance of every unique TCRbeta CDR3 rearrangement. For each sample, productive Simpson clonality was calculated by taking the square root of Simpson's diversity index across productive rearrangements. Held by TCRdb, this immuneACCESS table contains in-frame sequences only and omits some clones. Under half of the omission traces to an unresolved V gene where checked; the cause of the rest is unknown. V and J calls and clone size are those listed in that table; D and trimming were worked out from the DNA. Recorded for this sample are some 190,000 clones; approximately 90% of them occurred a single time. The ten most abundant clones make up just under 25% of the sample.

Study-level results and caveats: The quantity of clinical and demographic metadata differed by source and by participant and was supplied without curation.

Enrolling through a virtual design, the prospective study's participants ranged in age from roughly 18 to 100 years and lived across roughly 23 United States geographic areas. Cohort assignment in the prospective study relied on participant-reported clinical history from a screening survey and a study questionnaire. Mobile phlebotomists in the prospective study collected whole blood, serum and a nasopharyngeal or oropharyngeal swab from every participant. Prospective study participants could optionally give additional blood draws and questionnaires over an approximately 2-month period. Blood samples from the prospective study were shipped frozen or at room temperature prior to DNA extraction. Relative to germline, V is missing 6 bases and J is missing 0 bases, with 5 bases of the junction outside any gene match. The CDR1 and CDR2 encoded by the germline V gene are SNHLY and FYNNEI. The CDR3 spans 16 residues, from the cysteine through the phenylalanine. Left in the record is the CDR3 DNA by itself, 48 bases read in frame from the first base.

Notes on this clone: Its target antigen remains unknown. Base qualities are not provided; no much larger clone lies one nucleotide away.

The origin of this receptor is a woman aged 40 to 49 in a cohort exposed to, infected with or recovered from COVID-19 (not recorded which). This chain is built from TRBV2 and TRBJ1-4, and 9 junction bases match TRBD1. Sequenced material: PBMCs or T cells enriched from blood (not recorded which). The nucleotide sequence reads TGTGCCAGCAGAAAAACAGGGGGCTCAACTAATGAAAAACTGTTTTTT. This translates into CASRKTGGSTNEKLFF.